This T cell receptor (beta chain) was identified in a study of glioma-infiltrating T cells after dendritic cell vaccination. Study in general: Patients received autologous tumor lysate-pulsed dendritic cell vaccination between the early 2000s and the early 2010s. General study results and limits: Patients with more pretreatment TILs had longer time to progression and survival.

The CDR3 is 17 residues long. Deletions cut 2 bases from V and 0 bases from J, with 18 bases between. Germline CDR1 reads SGHTS; CDR2 reads YDEGEE. About this clone itself: As yet, its antigen is unknown.

Only in-frame clones appear in the TCRdb table, and some are missing; sequencing was by immunoSEQ multiplex PCR. The sample holds roughly 96,000 clones, around 80% seen once. The sequencing used blood, collected before dendritic cell vaccination. The source of this sequence is a human donor with glioblastoma. The chain combines TRBV5-8 with TRBJ2-7, with unresolved D. The CDR3 loop is CASSFFTLRRDSYEQYF. CDR3 DNA sequence: TGTGCCAGCAGCTTTTTTACCTTGAGGAGAGACTCCTACGAGCAGTACTTC.